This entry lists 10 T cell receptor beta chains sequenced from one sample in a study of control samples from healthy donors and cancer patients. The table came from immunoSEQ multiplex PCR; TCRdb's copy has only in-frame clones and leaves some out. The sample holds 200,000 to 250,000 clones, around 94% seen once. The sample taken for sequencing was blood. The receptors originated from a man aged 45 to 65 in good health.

DNA for the CDR3: TGTGCCAGCAGTCCGACAGGACAGCTCTCCTACAATGAGCAGTTCTTC. As protein: CASSPTGQLSYNEQFF. The rearrangement links TRBV28 to TRBJ2-1, with D maybe TRBD1 (6 bases). Per germline, CDR1 MDHEN and CDR2 SYDVKM. The CDR3 extends over 16 amino acids. Trimming took 5 bases from V and 0 from J, leaving 14 bases between them. The full variable domain, rest sourced from reference TRBV28 and TRBJ2-1, is DVKVTQSSRYLVKRTGEKVFLECVQDMDHENMFWYRQDPGLGLRLIYFSYDVKMKEKGDIPEGYSVSREKKERFSLILESASTNQTSMYLCASSPTGQLSYNEQFFGPGTRLTVL.

CDR3 DNA: TGTGCCAGCCAGCGACAGGGGGGCACTGAAGCTTTCTTT. This encodes CASQRQGGTEAFF. The V and J genes are TRBV6-5 and TRBJ1-1, with 9 positions matching TRBD1. Germline V gives CDR1 MNHEY, CDR2 SVGAGI. The CDR3 runs 13 residues. J was trimmed by 4 bases and V by 8 bases; bases with no gene match: 5.

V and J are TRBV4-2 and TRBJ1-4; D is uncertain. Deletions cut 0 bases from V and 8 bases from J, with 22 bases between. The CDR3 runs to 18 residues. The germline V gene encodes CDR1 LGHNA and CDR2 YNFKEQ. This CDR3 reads CASSQDIYTGNRYEKLFF. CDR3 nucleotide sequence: TGTGCCAGCAGCCAAGATATCTATACGGGGAACCGGTACGAAAAACTGTTTTTT.

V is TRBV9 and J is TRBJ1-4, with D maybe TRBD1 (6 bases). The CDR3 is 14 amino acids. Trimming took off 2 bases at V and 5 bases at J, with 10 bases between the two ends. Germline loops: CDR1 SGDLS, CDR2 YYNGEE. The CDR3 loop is CASSVTGSNEKLFF. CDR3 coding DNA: TGTGCCAGCAGCGTCACAGGGTCCAATGAAAAACTGTTTTTT.

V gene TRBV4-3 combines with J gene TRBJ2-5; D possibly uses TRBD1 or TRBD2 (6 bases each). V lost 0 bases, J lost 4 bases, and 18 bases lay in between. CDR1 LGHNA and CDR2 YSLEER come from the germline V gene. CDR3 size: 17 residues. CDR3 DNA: TGCGCCAGCAGCCAAGAGGGACGGGGGCCCCGGGGAGAGACCCAGTACTTC. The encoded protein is CASSQEGRGPRGETQYF.

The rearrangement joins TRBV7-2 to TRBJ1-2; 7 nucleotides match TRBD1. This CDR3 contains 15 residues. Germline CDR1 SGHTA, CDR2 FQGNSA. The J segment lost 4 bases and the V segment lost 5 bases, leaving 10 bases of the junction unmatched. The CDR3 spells CASSTDLDRLYGYTF. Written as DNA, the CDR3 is TGTGCCAGCAGCACAGACTTGGACAGGCTCTATGGCTACACCTTC.

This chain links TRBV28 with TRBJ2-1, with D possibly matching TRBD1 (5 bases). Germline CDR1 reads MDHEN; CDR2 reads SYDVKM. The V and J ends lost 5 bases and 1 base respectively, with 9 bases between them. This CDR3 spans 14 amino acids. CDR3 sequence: CASSPGLSYNEQFF. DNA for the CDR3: TGTGCCAGCAGTCCAGGGTTGTCCTACAATGAGCAGTTCTTC.

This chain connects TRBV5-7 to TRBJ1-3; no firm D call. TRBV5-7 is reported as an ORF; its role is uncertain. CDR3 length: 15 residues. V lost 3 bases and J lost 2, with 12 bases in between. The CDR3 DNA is TGTGCCAGCAGCTCCGAGTTCGGTCCTGGAAACACCATATATTTT. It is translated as CASSSEFGPGNTIYF.

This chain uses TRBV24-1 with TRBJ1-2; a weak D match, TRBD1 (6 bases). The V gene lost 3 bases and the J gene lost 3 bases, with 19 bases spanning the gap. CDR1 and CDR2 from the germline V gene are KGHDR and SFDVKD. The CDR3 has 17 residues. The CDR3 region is CATSDPTPTGADYGYTF. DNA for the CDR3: TGTGCCACCAGTGATCCCACCCCGACGGGGGCAGACTATGGCTACACCTTC.

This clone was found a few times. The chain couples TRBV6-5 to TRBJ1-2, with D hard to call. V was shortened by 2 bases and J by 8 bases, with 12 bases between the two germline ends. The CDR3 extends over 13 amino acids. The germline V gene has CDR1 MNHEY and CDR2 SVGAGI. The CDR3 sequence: CASSYQAVGGYTF. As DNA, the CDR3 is TGTGCCAGCAGTTACCAGGCGGTTGGGGGCTACACCTTC.